The 19 T cell receptor beta chains presented below share a single source sample, sequenced in a study of cytomegalovirus exposure and HLA in healthy donors. TCRdb's copy holds only in-frame clones and misses some; the assay was immunoSEQ multiplex PCR. The table has 250,000 to 350,000 clones, 86% seen once. Sequencing used PBMCs. The source is a woman between 18 and 29 years old in good health and CMV-seronegative.

The chain uses TRBV4-2 and TRBJ2-5; 13 nucleotides line up with TRBD2. CDR3 size: 16 residues. The germline gives CDR1 LGHNA, CDR2 YNFKEQ. V gave up 3 bases and J gave up 2 bases; unmatched junction bases: 3. CDR3 DNA sequence: TGTGCCAGCAGCCAGGCGGGACTAGCGGGACAAGAGACCCAGTACTTC. This codes for CASSQAGLAGQETQYF.

This rearrangement joins TRBV4-1 to TRBJ1-3; 8 bases are a match to TRBD1. The V gene's germline CDR1 is MGHRA and CDR2 YSYEKL. This CDR3 has 15 amino acids. Trimming at V came to 3 bases and at J to 1 base, leaving 2 bases not matched to a gene. The CDR3 here is CASSQRTGSGNTIYF. As DNA, the CDR3 is TGCGCCAGCAGCCAGCGGACAGGGTCTGGAAACACCATATATTTT.

The V and J genes are TRBV9 and TRBJ2-3, with D possibly TRBD1 on 6 matching bases. The V gene's germline CDR1 is SGDLS and CDR2 YYNGEE. The CDR3 runs 15 residues. V was trimmed by 4 bases and J by 4 bases, leaving 16 bases between them. CDR3 in amino acids: CASSPQGRTADTQYF. The CDR3 region has the DNA TGTGCCAGCAGCCCCCAGGGGCGCACTGCAGATACGCAGTATTTT.

This chain uses TRBV5-8 with TRBJ2-3; D is possibly TRBD2 (6 bases). The germline V gene has CDR1 SGHTS and CDR2 YDEGEE. V was clipped by 4 bases and J by 1 base, with 16 bases between them. The CDR3 loop spans 16 amino acids. The CDR3 coding sequence is TGTGCCAGCAGCCCGCGTGGGCGGGACGGCACAGATACGCAGTATTTT. Residues: CASSPRGRDGTDTQYF.

A few counts support this clone. This chain connects TRBV7-2 to TRBJ2-1; TRBD2 matches at 7 bases. V lost 0 bases and J lost 8; bases outside the gene matches: 7. Looked up from germline, CDR1 is SGHTA and CDR2 is FQGNSA. The CDR3 has 15 amino acids. In DNA, the CDR3 is TGTGCCAGCAGCTTAGCGGGAGGGCCGATGGATGAGCAGTTCTTC. This translates into CASSLAGGPMDEQFF.

The chain recombines TRBV7-2 with TRBJ1-1, with TRBD1 as a possible D gene (5 bases). The CDR3 loop spans 16 amino acids. Trimming shortened V by 1 base and J by 4 bases, and 16 bases separated the two germline ends. CDR1 and CDR2 from the germline V gene are SGHTA and FQGNSA. The CDR3 region has the DNA TGTGCCAGCAGCTTAGTTGGGGGGTTGAGGGTCACTGAAGCTTTCTTT. The encoded protein is CASSLVGGLRVTEAFF.

J is TRBJ2-3 and V is TRBV19; TRBD1 matches at 7 bases. The J segment lost 5 bases and the V segment lost 0 bases, leaving 8 bases of the junction unmatched. Germline loops: CDR1 LNHDA, CDR2 SQIVND (reference sequence). There are 16 residues in the CDR3. This CDR3 is CASSIDHTGERDTQYF. CDR3 DNA: TGTGCCAGTAGTATAGATCACACAGGGGAACGAGATACGCAGTATTTT.

The rearrangement links TRBV5-6 to TRBJ1-2; a weak D match, TRBD1 (6 bases). The V and J ends lost 7 bases and 8 bases respectively, with 21 bases between them. This CDR3 spans 14 amino acids. Germline values: CDR1 SGHDT, CDR2 YYEEEE. In DNA, the CDR3 is TGTGCCAGCGTATTCAGGGGTCAACCAGGGGGCTACACCTTC. Its protein is CASVFRGQPGGYTF.

The chain is built from TRBV9 and TRBJ2-7, with 9 bases matching TRBD2. The trim removed 0 bases at V and 6 bases at J, leaving 7 bases unmatched. The CDR3 runs 15 residues. CDR1 is SGDLS, CDR2 YYNGEE, per germline. In DNA, the CDR3 is TGTGCCAGCAGCGTAGGTGGTAGCGGGAGTCGCGAGCAGTACTTC. It yields the protein CASSVGGSGSREQYF.

This chain uses TRBV7-2 with TRBJ2-1; D might be TRBD2 (5 bases). Trimming removed 8 bases from V and 0 bases from J, with 5 bases in between. There are 12 residues in the CDR3. CDR1 is SGHTA and CDR2 is FQGNSA in the germline V gene. CDR3 nucleotide sequence: TGTGCCAGCGAGGGCTCCTACAATGAGCAGTTCTTC. It translates to CASEGSYNEQFF.

This chain connects TRBV18 to TRBJ2-7; TRBD1 matches at 8 bases. Trimming at V came to 2 bases and at J to 0 bases, leaving 3 bases not matched to a gene. Germline V gives CDR1 KGHSH, CDR2 LQKENI. The CDR3 runs 15 residues. The CDR3 here is CASSPETGVSYEQYF. The CDR3 DNA sequence: TGTGCCAGCTCACCAGAGACAGGGGTCTCCTACGAGCAGTACTTC.

This rearrangement joins TRBV6-1 to TRBJ2-1, with 10 positions matching TRBD1. The V gene end was trimmed by 9 bases and the J gene end by 8 bases; junction bases not matched to a gene: 7. Germline V gene lookup returns CDR1 MNHNS and CDR2 SASEGT. The CDR3 runs to 13 residues. CDR3 nucleotides: TGTGCCAGTAGGACAGGGGGACCGGATGAGCAGTTCTTC. Translation: CASRTGGPDEQFF.

This chain joins TRBV4-1 and TRBJ1-5, with unresolved D. Germline V gene lookup returns CDR1 MGHRA and CDR2 YSYEKL. V lost 3 bases, J lost 6 bases, and 12 bases lay in between. The length of the CDR3 is 14 residues. CDR3 nucleotide sequence: TGCGCCAGCAGCCATTCCGGAGGCGGTCAGCCCCAGCATTTT. Translating it yields CASSHSGGGQPQHF.

The V call is TRBV5-4, the J call TRBJ2-2, with 12 bases fitting TRBD2. The V gene end was trimmed by 2 bases and the J gene end by 6 bases; junction bases not matched to a gene: 11. Germline CDR1 reads SGHNT; CDR2 reads YYREEE (reference sequence). This CDR3 has 18 amino acids. The CDR3 here is CASSLGTLAGGGAGELFF. DNA of the CDR3: TGTGCCAGCAGCTTAGGAACACTAGCGGGAGGAGGTGCCGGGGAGCTGTTTTTT.

The V and J genes are TRBV27 and TRBJ2-7, with 7 bases that match TRBD1. The CDR3 sequence is 12 residues long. Germline-derived CDR1 and CDR2 are MNHEY and SMNVEV (reference sequence). J was trimmed by 8 bases and V by 2 bases; bases with no gene match: 3. CDR3 in DNA: TGTGCCAGCAGTTTAGAGGGACAGAAGCAGTACTTC. It encodes CASSLEGQKQYF.

This clone came up once. J is TRBJ2-7 and V is TRBV11-3, with D possibly being TRBD2 (6 bases). CDR1 and CDR2 from the germline V gene are SGHNT and YENEEA. The germline V and J ends were trimmed by 4 bases and 2 bases, with 15 bases remaining between them. The CDR3 has 15 residues. The CDR3 protein is CASSSGLRPPYEQYF. The CDR3 bases are TGTGCCAGCAGCTCTGGACTAAGGCCTCCCTACGAGCAGTACTTC.

This clone has only one observation. J is TRBJ2-7 and V is TRBV19; 10 nucleotides line up with TRBD1. The CDR3 totals 14 residues. Germline V gene sequence: CDR1 LNHDA, CDR2 SQIVND (reference sequence). The V segment lost 6 bases and the J segment 1 base; nucleotides outside the gene matches: 3. CDR3 coding DNA: TGTGCCAGTAGACGACAGGGGGCTTCCTACGAGCAGTACTTC. Protein product: CASRRQGASYEQYF.

The CDR3 DNA reads TGTGCCAGCAGTGTAGAGATCACCGGGGAGCTGTTTTTT. This gives the protein CASSVEITGELFF. The J gene is TRBJ2-2, the V gene TRBV2; the D is unclear. Germline V lookup: CDR1 SNHLY, CDR2 FYNNEI. The CDR3 extends over 13 amino acids. Trimming took off 4 bases at V and 4 bases at J, with 7 bases between the two ends.

This chain's CDR3 is CASTDTMNYGYTF. The CDR3 nucleotides are TGTGCCAGCACGGACACGATGAACTATGGCTACACCTTC. The chain joins TRBV19 to TRBJ1-2; D perhaps matches TRBD1 (5 bases). The V and J ends lost 9 bases and 2 bases respectively, with 13 bases between them. Germline lookup yields CDR1 LNHDA and CDR2 SQIVND (reference sequence). The CDR3 runs to 13 residues.